This T cell receptor beta chain is from a study of blood T cell repertoires in COVID-19 (TCRdb year 2020). The study in broad terms: Samples covering the acute and convalescent phases of COVID-19 were provided by collaborators in the United States, Italy and Spain. The prospective study material was composed of cDNA or gDNA derived from T cells, B-cell-depleted T cells, or PBMCs. Deeply sampled blood TCRbeta repertoires from subjects exposed to, actively infected with, or recovered from COVID-19 were included in the dataset. The repertoires were released in a freely available public database intended as a resource for research on the immune response to SARS-CoV-2. Samples were obtained from the ongoing ImmuneRACE study (first 160 participants) and from some 1,200 subjects provided by 6 global collaborators. A de-identified subject ID, COVID-19 status, age in years and sex were almost always included in the sample metadata. Where available, HLA class I and class II types were obtained from metadata supplied by the sample provider rather than from assay-based typing. Overall study outcomes, separate from this receptor: The amount of clinical and demographic metadata varied by source and participant and was provided uncurated.

In Seattle, one collaborating source enrolled patients while the infection was active and tracked those patients longitudinally over the course of disease. Whole blood was collected in K2EDTA tubes by collaborating institutions according to the institutions' own protocols. For TCRbeta analysis, collaborators shipped samples as frozen whole blood, isolated PBMCs, or DNA extracted from either of those sample types. The immunoSEQ Assay, a bias-controlled multiplex PCR, was used to amplify TCRbeta CDR3 regions from genomic DNA. For the original study's pipeline: The number of nucleated cells in each sample was estimated from the amplification of reference gene primers within the assay. To quantify the absolute abundance of each unique TCRbeta CDR3 rearrangement, sequence reads were collapsed and filtered. Productive Simpson clonality was computed per sample as the square root of Simpson's diversity index over productive rearrangements. Sourced from immuneACCESS, this table was stored by TCRdb with only in-frame sequences that have V and J called. A share of the clones is absent; for the studies checked, an unresolved V gene accounts for under half, and the remainder has no known explanation. V and J calls plus clone size are reproduced from that table; the DNA served to infer D and trimming. This sample comprises approximately 96,000 clones, approximately 90% of them detected only once. The biggest ten clones account for 4.2% of the sample.

The sample holds one count of this clone. Its antigen has not been determined. No qualities accompany the bases; no much larger clone lies one base away. From its cysteine to its phenylalanine, the CDR3 spans 14 amino acids. Of the read, only the CDR3 DNA is kept; its 42 bases are in frame from base 1. The germline V gene (reference sequence) yields LGHDT for CDR1 and YNNKEL for CDR2. Between the V and J ends, shortened by 4 bases and 5 bases respectively, the junction contains 15 bases. Recombination joined TRBV3-1 (or the pseudogene TRBV3-2) with TRBJ2-7; TRBD2 could be the D gene, as 6 bases match. Sequencing input: peripheral blood. This receptor was taken from a human donor with COVID-19, enrolled during active disease. The donor label of this sample is uncertain. This receptor carries the CDR3 CASSLSGPHDEQYF. The nucleotides read TGTGCCAGCAGCCTAAGCGGGCCTCACGACGAGCAGTACTTC.